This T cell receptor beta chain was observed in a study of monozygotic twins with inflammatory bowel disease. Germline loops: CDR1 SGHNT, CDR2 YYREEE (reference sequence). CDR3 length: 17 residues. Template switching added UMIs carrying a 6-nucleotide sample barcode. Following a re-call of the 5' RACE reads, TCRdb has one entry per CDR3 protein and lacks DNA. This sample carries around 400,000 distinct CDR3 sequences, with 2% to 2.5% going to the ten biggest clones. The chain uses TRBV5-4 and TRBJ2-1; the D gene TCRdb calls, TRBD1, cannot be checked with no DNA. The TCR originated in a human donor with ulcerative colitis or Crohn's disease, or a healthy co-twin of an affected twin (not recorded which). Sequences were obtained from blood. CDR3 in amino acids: CASSLTPDPGVHNEQFF.